These T cell receptor beta chains were read from a single sample in a study of T cells of healthy individuals. TCRdb re-analysed the 5' RACE reads in MiXCR, keeping a single row per CDR3 protein. The data show about 96,000 distinct CDR3 sequences, approximately 15% seen once. Every receptor here comes from a human donor in good health. CDR3s include the opening cysteine and the closing phenylalanine or tryptophan. The D gene is left open where the match is weak. Clone size is stated in some rows and not others, as once, few, many or a class when expanded.

size: few; J: TRBJ2-7; V: TRBV6-2/TRBV6-3; D: .; DNA: TGTGCCAGCAGAAGGCTGGGTTCCCCATCCTACGAGCAGTACTTC; CDR3: CASRRLGSPSYEQYF
size: .; J: TRBJ2-3; V: TRBV20-1; D: TRBD2; DNA: TGCAGTGGTAGCCCTAGCGGGAGGGCCAGGGATACGCAGTATTTT; CDR3: CSGSPSGRARDTQYF
size: few; J: TRBJ1-3; V: TRBV21-1; D: .; DNA: TGTGCCAGCAGCAAAGGGAATTACGGGAGCTCTGGAAACACCATATATTTT; CDR3: CASSKGNYGSSGNTIYF
size: few; J: TRBJ2-7; V: TRBV20-1; D: TRBD2; DNA: TGCAGTGCTAGAGATTCTGGACTAGCGACCGAGCAGTACTTC; CDR3: CSARDSGLATEQYF
size: many; J: TRBJ1-1; V: TRBV4-1; D: .; DNA: TGCGCCAGCAGCCAAGATATCCAGATCGTAAACACTGAAGCTTTCTTT; CDR3: CASSQDIQIVNTEAFF
size: .; J: TRBJ2-1; V: TRBV28; D: .; DNA: TGTGCCAGCCATCGGGGCTCCTACAATGAGCAGTTCTTC; CDR3: CASHRGSYNEQFF
size: .; J: TRBJ1-6; V: TRBV27; D: TRBD1; DNA: TGTGCCAGCAGTAATCTGGAACAGGGGGCGCGTTATTCACCCCTCCACTTT; CDR3: CASSNLEQGARYSPLHF
size: many; J: TRBJ1-6; V: TRBV4-3; D: .; DNA: TGCGCCAGCAGCCAAGAGCGGACTTCACCCCTCCACTTT; CDR3: CASSQERTSPLHF
size: .; J: TRBJ1-1; V: TRBV11-2; D: .; DNA: TGTGCCAGCAGCTTATCTTTCTCGGGGAACACTGAAGCTTTCTTT; CDR3: CASSLSFSGNTEAFF
size: few; J: TRBJ1-1; V: TRBV15; D: .; DNA: TGTGCCACCAGCCCTAACCTCGGACAAGGCGCTTTCTTT; CDR3: CATSPNLGQGAFF
size: .; J: TRBJ2-5; V: TRBV20-1; D: .; DNA: TGCAGTGCTAGTGGGCCCCAGTACTTC; CDR3: CSASGPQYF
size: many; J: TRBJ1-3; V: TRBV20-1; D: TRBD1; DNA: TGCAGTGCTAGGGGACAGGCGGGAAACACCATATATTTT; CDR3: CSARGQAGNTIYF
size: .; J: TRBJ2-1; V: TRBV12-2; D: .; DNA: TGTGCAAGTCGCTCCCGGGGCTCCTACAATGAGCAGTTCTTC; CDR3: CASRSRGSYNEQFF
size: few; J: TRBJ1-4; V: TRBV4-1; D: .; DNA: TGCGCCAGCAGCCAAGAAATGATGGGAGGGGAGGAAAAACTGTTTTTT; CDR3: CASSQEMMGGEEKLFF
size: .; J: TRBJ2-2; V: TRBV5-6; D: .; DNA: TGTGCCAGCAGCTTGGCTGGCGGGGAGCTGTTTTTT; CDR3: CASSLAGGELFF
size: many; J: TRBJ2-1; V: TRBV6-4; D: .; DNA: TGTGCCAGCAGTGACTCAGGGCTAGCGATCTTCTTC; CDR3: CASSDSGLAIFF
size: many; J: TRBJ2-2; V: TRBV11-3; D: .; DNA: TGTGCCAGCAGACAGGACAGCTCGAGGGGGGAGCTGTTTTTT; CDR3: CASRQDSSRGELFF
size: .; J: TRBJ2-7; V: TRBV20-1; D: .; DNA: TGCAGTGCTGCTCCGGAGGACAATATCTACGAGCAGTACTTC; CDR3: CSAAPEDNIYEQYF
size: .; J: TRBJ1-6; V: TRBV4-1; D: .; DNA: TGCGCCAGCAGCCAAGACAGGAGCTCCTATAATTCACCCCTCCACTTT; CDR3: CASSQDRSSYNSPLHF
size: .; J: TRBJ2-3; V: TRBV4-3; D: .; DNA: TGCGCCAGCAGCCAATTGGTTACTGGCACAGATACGCAGTATTTT; CDR3: CASSQLVTGTDTQYF
size: few; J: TRBJ1-2; V: TRBV20-1; D: .; DNA: TGCAGTGCTAGACCCTTGAGGGGGGCTACGAACTATGGCTACACCTTC; CDR3: CSARPLRGATNYGYTF
size: many; J: TRBJ2-6; V: TRBV3-1; D: .; DNA: TGTGCCAGCAGCCAGGGTTTAGCTGGGGCCAACGTCCTGACTTTC; CDR3: CASSQGLAGANVLTF
size: .; J: TRBJ2-3; V: TRBV9; D: .; DNA: TGTGCCAGCTCGTTACGGGGGTTGGCAGATACGCAGTATTTT; CDR3: CASSLRGLADTQYF
size: few; J: TRBJ1-2; V: TRBV3-1; D: TRBD1; DNA: TGTGCCAGCAGCCGGAAACAGGGGCCCTATGGCTACACCTTC; CDR3: CASSRKQGPYGYTF
size: many; J: TRBJ2-3; V: TRBV20-1; D: TRBD2; DNA: TGCAGTGCTAGGGGTCTAGCGGGAGGCACAGATACGCAGTATTTT; CDR3: CSARGLAGGTDTQYF
size: .; J: TRBJ1-2; V: TRBV6-5; D: .; DNA: TGTGCCAGCAGTTACGGTCGGGGCTATGGCTACAACTTC; CDR3: CASSYGRGYGYNF
size: .; J: TRBJ1-4; V: TRBV30; D: TRBD1; DNA: TGTGCCTGGGGGAAAAAGGGACAGGAAAAACTGTTTTTT; CDR3: CAWGKKGQEKLFF